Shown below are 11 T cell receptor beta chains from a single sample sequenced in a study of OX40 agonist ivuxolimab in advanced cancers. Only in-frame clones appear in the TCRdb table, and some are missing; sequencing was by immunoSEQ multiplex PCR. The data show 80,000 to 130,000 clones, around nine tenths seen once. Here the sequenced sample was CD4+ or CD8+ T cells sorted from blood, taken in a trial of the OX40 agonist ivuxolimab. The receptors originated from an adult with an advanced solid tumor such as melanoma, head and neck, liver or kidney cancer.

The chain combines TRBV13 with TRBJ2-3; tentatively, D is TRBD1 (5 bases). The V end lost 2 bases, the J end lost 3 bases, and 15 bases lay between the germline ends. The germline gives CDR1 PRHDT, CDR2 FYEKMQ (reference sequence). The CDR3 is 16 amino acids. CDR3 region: CASSLQGLSRTDTQYF. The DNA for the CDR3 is TGTGCCAGCAGCTTACAGGGATTATCAAGAACAGATACGCAGTATTTT.

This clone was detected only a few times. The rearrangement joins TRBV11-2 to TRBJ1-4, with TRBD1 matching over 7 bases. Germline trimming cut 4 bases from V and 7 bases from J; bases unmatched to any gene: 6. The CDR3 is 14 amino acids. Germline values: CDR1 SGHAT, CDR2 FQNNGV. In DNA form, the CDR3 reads TGTGCCAGCAGCTCCCCACAGGGGATTGAAAAACTGTTTTTT. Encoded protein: CASSSPQGIEKLFF. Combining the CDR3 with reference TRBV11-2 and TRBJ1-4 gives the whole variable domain EAGVAQSPRYKIIEKRQSVAFWCNPISGHATLYWYQQILGQGPKLLIQFQNNGVVDDSQLPKDRFSAERLKGVDSTLKIQPAKLEDSAVYLCASSSPQGIEKLFFGSGTQLSVL.

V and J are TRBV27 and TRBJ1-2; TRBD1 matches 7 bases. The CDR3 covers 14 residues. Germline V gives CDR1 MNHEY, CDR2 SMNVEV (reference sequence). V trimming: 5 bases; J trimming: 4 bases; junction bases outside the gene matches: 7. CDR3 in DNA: TGTGCCAGCAGTGCCCGACAGGGAGCCTATGGCTACACCTTC. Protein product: CASSARQGAYGYTF.

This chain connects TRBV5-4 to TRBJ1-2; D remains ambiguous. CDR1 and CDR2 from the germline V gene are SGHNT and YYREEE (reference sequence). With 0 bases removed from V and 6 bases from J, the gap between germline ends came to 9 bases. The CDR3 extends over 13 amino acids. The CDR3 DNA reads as TGTGCCAGCAGCTTGGTCGGGGAGAATGGCTACACCTTC. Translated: CASSLVGENGYTF.

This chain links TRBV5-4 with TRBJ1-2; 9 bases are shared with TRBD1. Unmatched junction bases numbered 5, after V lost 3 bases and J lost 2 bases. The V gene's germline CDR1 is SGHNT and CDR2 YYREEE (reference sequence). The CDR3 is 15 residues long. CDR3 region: CASSSRQGGNYGYTF. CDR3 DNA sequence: TGTGCCAGCAGCTCGAGACAGGGGGGAAACTATGGCTACACCTTC.

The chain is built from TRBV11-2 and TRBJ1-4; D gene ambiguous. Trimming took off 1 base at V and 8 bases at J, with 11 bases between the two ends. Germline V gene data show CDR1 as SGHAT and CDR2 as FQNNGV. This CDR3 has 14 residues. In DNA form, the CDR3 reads TGTGCCAGCAGCTTAGGGGCACGGTCCGAAAAACTGTTTTTT. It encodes CASSLGARSEKLFF.

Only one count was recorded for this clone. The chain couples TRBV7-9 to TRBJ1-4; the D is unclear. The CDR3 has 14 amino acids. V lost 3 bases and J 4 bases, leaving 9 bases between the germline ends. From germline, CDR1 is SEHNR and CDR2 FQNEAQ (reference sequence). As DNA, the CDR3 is TGTGCCAGCAGCTTGTTGCAGTATAATGAAAAACTGTTTTTT. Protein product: CASSLLQYNEKLFF. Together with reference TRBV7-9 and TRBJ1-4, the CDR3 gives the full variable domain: DTGVSQNPRHKITKRGQNVTFRCDPISEHNRLYWYRQTLGQGPEFLTYFQNEAQLEKSRLLSDRFSAERPKGSFSTLEIQRTEQGDSAMYLCASSLLQYNEKLFFGSGTQLSVL.

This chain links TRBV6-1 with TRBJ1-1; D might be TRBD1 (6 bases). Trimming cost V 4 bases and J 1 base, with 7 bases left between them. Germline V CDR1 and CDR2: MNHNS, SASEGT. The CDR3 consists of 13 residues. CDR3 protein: CASSGTENTEAFF. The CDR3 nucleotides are TGTGCCAGCAGTGGGACAGAGAACACTGAAGCTTTCTTT.

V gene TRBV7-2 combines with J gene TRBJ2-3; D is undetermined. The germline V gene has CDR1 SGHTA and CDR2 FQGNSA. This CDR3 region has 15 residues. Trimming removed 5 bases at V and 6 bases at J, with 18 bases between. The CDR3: CASSPMGKMMDTQYF. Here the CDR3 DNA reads TGTGCCAGCAGCCCGATGGGGAAGATGATGGATACGCAGTATTTT.

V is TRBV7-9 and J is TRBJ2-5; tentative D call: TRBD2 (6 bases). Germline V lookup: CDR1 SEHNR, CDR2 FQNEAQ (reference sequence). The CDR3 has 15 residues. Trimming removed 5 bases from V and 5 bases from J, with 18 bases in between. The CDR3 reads CASSETGGIWETQYF. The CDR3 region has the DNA TGTGCCAGCAGCGAGACCGGGGGAATATGGGAGACCCAGTACTTC.

CDR3 DNA: TGTGCCAGCAGCCAACGAGGTATAGGAACAAGAGAGCGTGAAAAACTGTTTTTT. The encoded protein is CASSQRGIGTREREKLFF. The rearrangement joins TRBV16 to TRBJ1-4, with D unclear. The CDR3 totals 18 residues. Germline V gives CDR1 KGHSY, CDR2 FQNENV. The ends were cut back, 2 bases at V and 7 bases at J, with 23 bases in the middle.